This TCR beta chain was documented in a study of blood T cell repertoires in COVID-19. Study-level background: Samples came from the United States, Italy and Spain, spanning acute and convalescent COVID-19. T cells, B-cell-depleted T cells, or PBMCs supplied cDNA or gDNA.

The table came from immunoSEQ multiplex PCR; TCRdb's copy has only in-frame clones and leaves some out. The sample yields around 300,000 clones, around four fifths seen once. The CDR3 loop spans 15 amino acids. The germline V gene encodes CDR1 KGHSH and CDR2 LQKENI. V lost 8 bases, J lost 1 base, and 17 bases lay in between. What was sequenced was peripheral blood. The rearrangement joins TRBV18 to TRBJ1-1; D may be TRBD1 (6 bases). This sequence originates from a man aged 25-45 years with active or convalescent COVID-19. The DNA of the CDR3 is TGTGCCAGCCTTGATTGGGGACATACGAACACTGAAGCTTTCTTT. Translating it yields CASLDWGHTNTEAFF.